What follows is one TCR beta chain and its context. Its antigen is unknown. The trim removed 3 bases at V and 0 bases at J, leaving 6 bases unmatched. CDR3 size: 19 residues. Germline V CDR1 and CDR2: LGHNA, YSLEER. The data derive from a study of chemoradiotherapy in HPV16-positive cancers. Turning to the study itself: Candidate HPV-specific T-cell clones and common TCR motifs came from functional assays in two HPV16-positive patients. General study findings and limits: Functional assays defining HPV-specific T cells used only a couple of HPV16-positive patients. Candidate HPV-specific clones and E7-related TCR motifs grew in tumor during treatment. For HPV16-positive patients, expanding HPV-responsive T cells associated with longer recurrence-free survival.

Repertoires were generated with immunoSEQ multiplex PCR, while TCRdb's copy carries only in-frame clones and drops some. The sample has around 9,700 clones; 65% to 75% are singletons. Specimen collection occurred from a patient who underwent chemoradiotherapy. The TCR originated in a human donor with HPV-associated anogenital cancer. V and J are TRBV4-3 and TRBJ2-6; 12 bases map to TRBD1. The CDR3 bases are TGCGCCAGCAGCCATGAAGGGACAGGGGGCTTCTCTGGGGCCAACGTCCTGACTTTC. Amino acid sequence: CASSHEGTGGFSGANVLTF.